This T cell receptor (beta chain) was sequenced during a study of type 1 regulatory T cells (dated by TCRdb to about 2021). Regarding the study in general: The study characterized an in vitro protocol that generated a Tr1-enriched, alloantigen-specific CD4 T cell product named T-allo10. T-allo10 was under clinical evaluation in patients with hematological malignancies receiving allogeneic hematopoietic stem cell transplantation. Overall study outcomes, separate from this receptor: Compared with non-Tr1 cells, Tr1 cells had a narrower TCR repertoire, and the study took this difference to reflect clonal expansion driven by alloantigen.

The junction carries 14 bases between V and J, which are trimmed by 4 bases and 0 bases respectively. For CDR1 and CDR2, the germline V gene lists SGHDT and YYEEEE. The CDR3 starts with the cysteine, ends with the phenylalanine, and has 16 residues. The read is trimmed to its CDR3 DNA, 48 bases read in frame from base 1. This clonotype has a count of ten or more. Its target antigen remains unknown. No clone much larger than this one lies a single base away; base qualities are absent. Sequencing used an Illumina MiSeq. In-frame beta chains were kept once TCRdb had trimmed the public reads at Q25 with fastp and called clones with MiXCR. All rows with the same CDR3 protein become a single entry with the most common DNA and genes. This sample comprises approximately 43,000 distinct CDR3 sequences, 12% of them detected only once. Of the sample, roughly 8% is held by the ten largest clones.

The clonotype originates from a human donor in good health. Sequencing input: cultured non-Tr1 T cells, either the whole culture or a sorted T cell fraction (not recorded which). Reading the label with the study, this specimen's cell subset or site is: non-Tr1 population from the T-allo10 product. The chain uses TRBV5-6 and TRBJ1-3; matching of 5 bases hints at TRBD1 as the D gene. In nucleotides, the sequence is TGTGCCAGCAGCCCGGGAGCAGGGTTCTCTGGAAACACCATATATTTT. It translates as CASSPGAGFSGNTIYF.